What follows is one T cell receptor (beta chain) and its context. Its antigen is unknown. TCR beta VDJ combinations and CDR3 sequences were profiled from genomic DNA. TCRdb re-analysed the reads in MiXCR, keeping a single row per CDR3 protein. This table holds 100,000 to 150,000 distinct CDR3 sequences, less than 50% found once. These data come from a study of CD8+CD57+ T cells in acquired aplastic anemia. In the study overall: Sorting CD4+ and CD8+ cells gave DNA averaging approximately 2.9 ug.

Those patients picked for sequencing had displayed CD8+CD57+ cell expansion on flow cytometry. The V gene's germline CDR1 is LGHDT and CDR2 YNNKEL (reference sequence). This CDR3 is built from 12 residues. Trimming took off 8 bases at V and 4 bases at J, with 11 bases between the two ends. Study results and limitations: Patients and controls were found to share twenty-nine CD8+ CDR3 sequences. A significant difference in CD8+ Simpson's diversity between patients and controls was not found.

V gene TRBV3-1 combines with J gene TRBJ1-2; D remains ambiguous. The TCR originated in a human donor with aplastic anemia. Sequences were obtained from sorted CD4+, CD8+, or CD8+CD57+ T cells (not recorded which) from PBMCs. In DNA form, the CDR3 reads TGTGCCAGCCTGAGATGGTTCTATGGCTACACCTTC. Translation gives CASLRWFYGYTF.